A single sample gave rise to the 21 T cell receptor beta chains below, sequenced in a study of post-analysis software for immune sequencing data. TCR beta cDNA libraries had unique molecular identifiers. TCRdb analysed the PCR reads with MiXCR anew, one entry per CDR3 protein. The table has 160,000 or so distinct CDR3 sequences, 30% to 45% seen once. The specimen was blood, collected after autologous hematopoietic stem cell transplantation. The receptors originated from a girl aged 5-17 years with multiple sclerosis.

The chain employs TRBV20-1 and TRBJ2-7; a possible D gene is TRBD2 (7 bases). This CDR3 spans 14 amino acids. Germline lookup yields CDR1 DFQATT and CDR2 SNEGSKA (reference sequence). V lost 0 bases and J 3 bases, leaving 12 bases between the germline ends. Here the CDR3 reads CSARDRGARYEQYF. In nucleotides, the CDR3 is TGCAGTGCTAGAGATCGGGGGGCGCGCTACGAGCAGTACTTC.

About this clonotype: This sequence may be a read error, since a much larger clone differs from it by one base. The chain has TRBV29-1 and TRBJ2-1; D call uncertain. Germline V gene lookup returns CDR1 SQVTM and CDR2 ANQGSEA. This CDR3 is built from 14 residues. CDR3 residues: CSVIGHPLYSEQFF. The CDR3 nucleotides read TGCAGCGTCATAGGGCACCCTCTTTACAGTGAGCAGTTCTTC.

This sequence joins TRBV20-1 and TRBJ2-1; 10 bases are a match to TRBD2. The germline gives CDR1 DFQATT, CDR2 SNEGSKA (reference sequence). The V and J ends lost 1 base and 4 bases, in that order; junction bases with no gene match: 10. The CDR3 extends over 17 amino acids. CDR3 nucleotides: TGCAGTGCTAGAGCCCTAGCGGGGGCGATACGGTACAATGAGCAGTTCTTC. This sequence encodes CSARALAGAIRYNEQFF.

The chain has TRBV28 and TRBJ1-5; 9 nucleotides match TRBD1. CDR3 length: 18 amino acids. The V and J ends lost 4 bases and 5 bases, in that order; junction bases with no gene match: 15. The germline gives CDR1 MDHEN, CDR2 SYDVKM. CDR3 sequence (DNA): TGTGCCAGCAGTTATGGGACAGGGAGATTGGGGCCCCATCAGCCCCAGCATTTT. It is translated as CASSYGTGRLGPHQPQHF.

This clonotype has just a few counts. This chain uses TRBV20-1 with TRBJ2-3; 12 bases align to TRBD2. The V gene's germline CDR1 is DFQATT and CDR2 SNEGSKA (reference sequence). CDR3 size: 16 residues. Trimming cost V 1 base and J 13 bases; bases outside gene matches: 15. CDR3 nucleotides: TGCAGTGCTAGAGCTCCGACTAGCGGGAGCCCCCAACGCAAGTATTTT. Its translation: CSARAPTSGSPQRKYF.

This clonotype occurred many times. The chain joins TRBV29-1 to TRBJ2-1; D unclear. The germline V gene has CDR1 SQVTM and CDR2 ANQGSEA. V shed 7 bases and J shed 1 base, with 14 bases lying between them. The CDR3 extends over 14 amino acids. The CDR3 DNA follows: TGCAGCGCTGACCCCCTAGGGTCCTACAATGAGCAGTTCTTC. This gives the protein CSADPLGSYNEQFF.

This chain uses TRBV7-9 with TRBJ1-2; tentative D call: TRBD1 (5 bases). The CDR3 is 14 residues long. The V gene's germline CDR1 is SEHNR and CDR2 FQNEAQ (reference sequence). V dropped 4 bases and J dropped 6 bases, with 15 bases sitting between them. The CDR3 bases are TGTGCCAGCAGCTCCTCGCCTTCAGGGAATGGCTACACCTTC. Translating gives CASSSSPSGNGYTF.

This chain links TRBV20-1 with TRBJ1-5; 8 bases line up with TRBD1. The CDR3 has 15 amino acids. Looked up from germline, CDR1 is DFQATT and CDR2 is SNEGSKA (reference sequence). With V trimmed by 6 bases and J by 5 bases, 12 bases remained unmatched. The CDR3 loop is CSARDRFRGHQPQHF. CDR3 nucleotide sequence: TGCAGTGCGAGGGACAGGTTTCGCGGCCATCAGCCCCAGCATTTT.

The CDR3 region is CASKGHGYTF. The CDR3 DNA reads TGTGCCAGCAAGGGCCATGGCTACACCTTC. This rearrangement joins TRBV25-1 to TRBJ1-2; D is undetermined. This CDR3 is built from 10 residues. V was cut by 7 bases and J by 6 bases, with 6 bases left in between. The germline gives CDR1 MGHDK, CDR2 SYGVNS.

This clonotype was seen more than once but under ten times. This chain links TRBV20-1 with TRBJ2-1, with 8 bases lining up with TRBD2. V was clipped by 1 base and J by 2 bases; unmatched bases: 10. The length of the CDR3 is 17 residues. Germline-derived CDR1 and CDR2 are DFQATT and SNEGSKA (reference sequence). In nucleotides, the CDR3 is TGCAGTGCTAGAGCCGGGACTAGTGATCTTACCTACAATGAGCAGTTCTTC. It yields the protein CSARAGTSDLTYNEQFF.

The gene calls are TRBV4-3 and TRBJ2-7; 9 bases agree with TRBD1. With 3 bases clipped from V and 0 bases from J, the junction kept 3 bases outside the gene matches. The germline gives CDR1 LGHNA, CDR2 YSLEER. The CDR3 spans 15 residues. The CDR3 DNA sequence: TGCGCCAGCAGCCACGGACAGGGGAGCTCCTACGAGCAGTACTTC. Its protein is CASSHGQGSSYEQYF.

CDR3 DNA sequence: TGCAGCGTTTCCCCAGGGAACTATGGCTACACCTTC. Translation gives CSVSPGNYGYTF. The chain joins TRBV29-1 to TRBJ1-2, with D possibly matching TRBD1 (5 bases). There are 12 residues in the CDR3. V was shortened by 5 bases and J by 2 bases, with 9 bases between the two germline ends. CDR1 SQVTM and CDR2 ANQGSEA come from the germline V gene.

The V and J genes are TRBV7-6 and TRBJ2-5; TRBD2 matches at 12 bases. The V gene end was trimmed by 3 bases and the J gene end by 4 bases; junction bases not matched to a gene: 3. CDR3 length equals 15 residues. The V gene's germline CDR1 is SGHVS and CDR2 FNYEAQ. CDR3 bases: TGTGCCAGCAGCTTGACTAGCGGGGGAGGAGAGACCCAGTACTTC. This sequence encodes CASSLTSGGGETQYF.

The chain combines TRBV29-1 with TRBJ2-1; perhaps TRBD2 as D (5 bases). V lost 0 bases and J 8 bases, leaving 11 bases between the germline ends. The CDR3 is 13 residues long. From germline, CDR1 is SQVTM and CDR2 ANQGSEA. CDR3 loop: CSVEESRGYEQFF. CDR3 nucleotides: TGCAGCGTTGAAGAGAGTCGCGGGTATGAGCAGTTCTTC.

This clonotype was counted at least ten times. The V call is TRBV9, the J call TRBJ2-7, with D possibly called TRBD1 or TRBD2 (5 bases each). CDR3 length equals 12 residues. Deletions cut 2 bases from V and 5 bases from J, with 8 bases between. Germline lookup yields CDR1 SGDLS and CDR2 YYNGEE. CDR3 region: CASSVMGDEQYF. CDR3 in DNA: TGTGCCAGCAGCGTCATGGGGGACGAGCAGTACTTC.

The genes are TRBV5-1 and TRBJ2-3, with D maybe TRBD1 (7 bases). CDR1 SGHRS and CDR2 YFSETQ come from the germline V gene. The CDR3 sequence is 13 residues long. Trimming stripped 3 bases from V and 4 bases from J, with 9 bases between. CDR3 DNA sequence: TGCGCCAGCAGCTCCAGGGGGGCAGATACGCAGTATTTT. It specifies CASSSRGADTQYF. Filled out from reference TRBV5-1 and TRBJ2-3, the complete variable domain reads KAGVTQTPRYLIKTRGQQVTLSCSPISGHRSVSWYQQTPGQGLQFLFEYFSETQRNKGNFPGRFSGRQFSNSRSEMNVSTLELGDSALYLCASSSRGADTQYFGPGTRLTVL.

This clonotype occurred a few times. Mismatch with germline at one junction end may stem from a read error. This chain joins TRBV28 and TRBJ2-7; 7 bases match TRBD1. The CDR3 runs 16 residues. Germline CDR1 is MDHEN and CDR2 is SYDVKM. CDR3 region: CASSLGLGTVSYGQYF. The CDR3 nucleotides are TGTGCCAGCAGTTTAGGGCTTGGGACAGTCTCCTACGGGCAGTACTTC.

This clonotype was counted a few times. This rearrangement joins TRBV29-1 to TRBJ2-1; D not certain. V was shortened by 4 bases and J by 8 bases, with 9 bases between the two germline ends. The CDR3 is 11 amino acids. CDR1 is SQVTM and CDR2 is ANQGSEA in the germline V gene. In nucleotides, the CDR3 is TGCAGCGTTGGGGGTCACTATGAGCAGTTCTTC. Its protein is CSVGGHYEQFF.

CDR3 sequence (DNA): TGTGCCAGCAGTTTCGGGGGGAACACCGGGGAGCTGTTTTTT. It is translated as CASSFGGNTGELFF. The genes are TRBV12-3 or TRBV12-4 and TRBJ2-2; tentative D call: TRBD2 (6 bases). CDR3 length: 14 amino acids. Trimming removed 3 bases from V and 1 base from J, with 6 bases in between.

The chain couples TRBV15 to TRBJ2-1; TRBD2 might be the D (6 bases). The CDR3 runs to 16 residues. Trimming cost V 2 bases and J 2 bases, with 13 bases left between them. CDR1 is LNHNV, CDR2 YYDKDF, per germline (reference sequence). The CDR3 coding sequence is TGTGCCACCAGCAGACTCCCGGAGGGTCCCTACAATGAGCAGTTCTTC. It codes for CATSRLPEGPYNEQFF.

The chain combines TRBV4-3 with TRBJ1-5, with D unclear. V gave up 0 bases and J gave up 4 bases, with 10 bases separating them. There are 15 residues in the CDR3. From germline, CDR1 is LGHNA and CDR2 YSLEER. The CDR3 bases are TGCGCCAGCAGCCAAGATCATAGCCGTAATCAGCCCCAGCATTTT. Its translation: CASSQDHSRNQPQHF.